The next 21 T cell receptor beta chains were all read from a single sample in a study of patients and donors after allogeneic stem cell transplantation. TCRdb reprocessed the RT-PCR reads via MiXCR and lists one record per CDR3 protein. Of some 880,000 distinct CDR3 sequences in the sample, about a sixth were seen once. Material: blood, either unsorted or a sorted T cell fraction (not recorded which). The source is a human donor who was either an allogeneic HSCT recipient or a stem cell or donor lymphocyte infusion donor (not recorded which). It is not recorded whose cells these are; they may come from a transplant donor.

CDR3 DNA sequence: TGTGCCAGCAGCGGACAGGCCGGGGGTGGAACCGGGGAGCTGTTTTTT. Residues: CASSGQAGGGTGELFF. This rearrangement joins TRBV5-6 to TRBJ2-2, with a weak D call TRBD1 (7 bases). The CDR3 loop spans 16 amino acids. In germline, CDR1 is SGHDT, CDR2 YYEEEE. Trimming pared 4 bases from V and 5 bases from J, leaving 18 bases between.

This clonotype came up many times. This chain connects TRBV20-1 to TRBJ2-7; D remains unclear. CDR1 is DFQATT, CDR2 SNEGSKA, per germline (reference sequence). V was pared by 0 bases and J by 2 bases, with 8 bases between. The CDR3 totals 13 residues. In nucleotides, the CDR3 is TGCAGTGCTAGAGAGAAGGGTACCTACGAGCAGTACTTC. Protein product: CSAREKGTYEQYF.

This clonotype showed up just a few times. The V gene is TRBV5-1, the J gene TRBJ1-2; weak D call: TRBD1 (6 bases). This CDR3 is built from 16 residues. With 4 bases removed from V and 3 bases from J, the gap between germline ends came to 19 bases. The germline V gene has CDR1 SGHRS and CDR2 YFSETQ. CDR3 protein: CASSADSPRVDYGYTF. In DNA form, the CDR3 reads TGCGCCAGCAGCGCGGACAGTCCGCGAGTTGACTATGGCTACACCTTC.

This chain uses TRBV2 with TRBJ1-1, with D possibly TRBD1 on 5 matching bases. The CDR3 extends over 15 amino acids. From germline, CDR1 is SNHLY and CDR2 FYNNEI. V was cut by 4 bases and J by 0 bases, with 12 bases left in between. The CDR3 sequence is CASSGGRPMNTEAFF. DNA for the CDR3: TGTGCCAGCAGTGGGGGCCGTCCCATGAACACTGAAGCTTTCTTT.

This sequence joins TRBV6-1 and TRBJ2-5; TRBD1 is a possible D gene (5 bases). Germline CDR1 and CDR2: MNHNS and SASEGT. CDR3 size: 17 residues. V was trimmed by 4 bases and J by 2 bases, leaving 20 bases between them. CDR3 in amino acids: CASSGLLDTLEQETQYF. The CDR3 coding sequence is TGTGCCAGCAGTGGACTTCTGGACACCCTAGAGCAAGAGACCCAGTACTTC.

This clonotype was seen a few times. The chain employs TRBV12-3 or TRBV12-4 and TRBJ1-4; 10 positions match TRBD1. V lost 5 bases to trimming and J lost 7 bases; unmatched junction nucleotides: 7. The CDR3 runs 15 residues. CDR3 DNA: TGTGCCAGCAGTGGAACCGACAGGGGGCTTGAAAAACTGTTTTTT. Protein sequence: CASSGTDRGLEKLFF.

This clonotype was picked up a small number of times. The V gene is TRBV7-9, the J gene TRBJ2-2; 8 nucleotides agree with TRBD2. Trimming removed 8 bases from V and 4 bases from J; junction bases left unmatched: 6. CDR3 size: 14 residues. The germline V gene has CDR1 SEHNR and CDR2 FQNEAQ (reference sequence). In DNA form, the CDR3 reads TGTGCCAGCGCGACTAGCGAGCTCACCGGGGAGCTGTTTTTT. Protein sequence: CASATSELTGELFF.

This clonotype was detected a few times. The J gene is TRBJ2-4, the V gene TRBV4-2, with 10 bases that match TRBD2. J gave up 3 bases and V 0 bases, and 2 bases lay outside the gene matches. Germline CDR1 LGHNA, CDR2 YNFKEQ. This CDR3 is 16 amino acids long. The CDR3, as DNA: TGTGCCAGCAGCCAAGAGAGACTAGCGGGCAAAAACATTCAGTACTTC. Residues: CASSQERLAGKNIQYF.

In its sample, this clonotype was seen a few times. The chain employs TRBV6-2 or TRBV6-3 and TRBJ1-6; no clear D gene. Germline V gene lookup returns CDR1 MNHEY and CDR2 SVGEGT. The V gene lost 2 bases and the J gene lost 7 bases, with 18 bases spanning the gap. CDR3 size: 17 residues. CDR3 residues: CASSYLNRRAGNSPLHF. Here the CDR3 DNA reads TGTGCCAGCAGTTACCTAAATCGACGGGCGGGGAATTCACCCCTCCACTTT.

The rearrangement links TRBV24-1 to TRBJ2-5; the match to TRBD1 covers 8 bases. J gave up 2 bases and V 3 bases, and 10 bases lay outside the gene matches. This CDR3 comprises 17 residues. Germline CDR1 KGHDR, CDR2 SFDVKD. For the CDR3, the DNA is TGTGCCACCAGTGATCCGGACAGGGTGGCTACTCAAGAGACCCAGTACTTC. This translates into CATSDPDRVATQETQYF.

This clonotype was recorded at least ten times. The chain couples TRBV5-1 to TRBJ2-2; D remains unclear. The CDR3 length is 13 residues. The ends were cut back, 0 bases at V and 4 bases at J, with 4 bases in the middle. Germline values: CDR1 SGHRS, CDR2 YFSETQ. CDR3 loop: CASSLVSTGELFF. CDR3 DNA: TGCGCCAGCAGCTTGGTGTCCACCGGGGAGCTGTTTTTT.

In its sample, this clonotype was seen many times. V usage is TRBV20-1 and J usage is TRBJ1-2; no clear D. Germline V lookup: CDR1 DFQATT, CDR2 SNEGSKA (reference sequence). The length of the CDR3 is 17 residues. V was pared by 1 base and J by 8 bases, with 26 bases between. CDR3 DNA: TGCAGTGCTAGAGTCCCCTGGGGAAGTGTTAGGTTAGGGGGCTACACCTTC. It is translated as CSARVPWGSVRLGGYTF.

This chain joins TRBV4-2 and TRBJ2-1; possible D gene TRBD2, 6 bases. Germline V lookup: CDR1 LGHNA, CDR2 YNFKEQ. The CDR3 consists of 16 residues. The V end lost 4 bases, the J end lost 5 bases, and 18 bases lay between the germline ends. The chain's CDR3 is CASSRSQGGKDNEQFF. The CDR3 region has the DNA TGTGCCAGCAGCCGAAGTCAAGGCGGGAAGGACAATGAGCAGTTCTTC.

The chain is built from TRBV7-9 and TRBJ1-2; possibly TRBD1 for D (5 bases). The CDR3 consists of 14 residues. The V end was cut by 5 bases, the J end by 3 bases, with 13 bases between. CDR1 and CDR2 (germline): SEHNR, FQNEAQ (reference sequence). As DNA, the CDR3 is TGTGCCAGCAGCGTGAGCCGGGGGGACTATGGCTACACCTTC. This encodes CASSVSRGDYGYTF.

This clonotype was found a few times. This chain links TRBV5-1 with TRBJ1-2; D perhaps matches TRBD1 (6 bases). Germline CDR1 and CDR2: SGHRS and YFSETQ. The V end lost 4 bases, the J end lost 4 bases, and 23 bases lay between the germline ends. This CDR3 comprises 17 residues. The CDR3 DNA reads as TGCGCCAGCAGCCCGATTCGAGGGGGTATTAAATCCTATGGCTACACCTTC. This sequence encodes CASSPIRGGIKSYGYTF.

The rearrangement uses TRBV9 and TRBJ2-3; 7 bases map to TRBD2. CDR1 is SGDLS and CDR2 is YYNGEE in the germline V gene. The CDR3 has 15 amino acids. The ends lost 1 base at V and 2 bases at J; junction bases unmatched: 4. For the CDR3, the DNA is TGTGCCAGCAGCGTAAGGGCGGGGGACACAGATACGCAGTATTTT. Its protein is CASSVRAGDTDTQYF.

This clonotype was seen a few times. CDR3 DNA: TGTGCCAGCAGCCAGCTGGACAGCACATACTTC. Translated, it gives CASSQLDSTYF. V gene TRBV5-6 combines with J gene TRBJ2-5; weak D call: TRBD1 (6 bases). V was trimmed by 4 bases and J by 14 bases, leaving 15 bases between them. The V gene's germline CDR1 is SGHDT and CDR2 YYEEEE. There are 11 residues in the CDR3.

The chain combines TRBV7-9 with TRBJ2-3, with 10 bases aligning to TRBD1. Germline assignment: CDR1 SEHNR and CDR2 FQNEAQ (reference sequence). The CDR3 contains 16 residues. V shed 5 bases and J 0 bases; nucleotides not matched to a gene: 5. The CDR3 DNA is TGTGCCAGCAGCCTGCGACAGGGGGCTAGCACAGATACGCAGTATTTT. Protein sequence: CASSLRQGASTDTQYF. Full variable domain (outside the CDR3, taken from reference TRBV7-9 and TRBJ2-3): DTGVSQNPRHKITKRGQNVTFRCDPISEHNRLYWYRQTLGQGPEFLTYFQNEAQLEKSRLLSDRFSAERPKGSFSTLEIQRTEQGDSAMYLCASSLRQGASTDTQYFGPGTRLTVL.

This clonotype was counted ten times or more. V gene TRBV12-3 or TRBV12-4 combines with J gene TRBJ2-1; maybe TRBD2 (7 bases). Trimming left V 4 bases short and J 0 bases short, with 10 bases between. The CDR3 runs to 15 residues. In DNA, the CDR3 is TGTGCCAGCAGTTGGCGGGGGCGCTCCTACAATGAGCAGTTCTTC. Residues: CASSWRGRSYNEQFF.

The V call is TRBV4-2, the J call TRBJ2-5; D unclear. The ends were cut back, 1 base at V and 2 bases at J, with 14 bases in the middle. The CDR3 contains 16 residues. Germline V gene lookup returns CDR1 LGHNA and CDR2 YNFKEQ. The CDR3 DNA sequence: TGTGCCAGCAGCCAAGTGCTGCGGTTCGTTCAAGAGACCCAGTACTTC. This codes for CASSQVLRFVQETQYF.

There are a few counts of this clonotype. This chain connects TRBV15 to TRBJ2-5; perhaps TRBD1 as D (6 bases). CDR1 LNHNV and CDR2 YYDKDF come from the germline V gene (reference sequence). Trimming took 1 base from V and 5 from J, leaving 14 bases between them. The CDR3 runs 15 residues. CDR3 amino acids: CATSRARRTVETQYF. The CDR3 DNA reads TGTGCCACCAGCAGAGCCCGGCGGACAGTCGAGACCCAGTACTTC.